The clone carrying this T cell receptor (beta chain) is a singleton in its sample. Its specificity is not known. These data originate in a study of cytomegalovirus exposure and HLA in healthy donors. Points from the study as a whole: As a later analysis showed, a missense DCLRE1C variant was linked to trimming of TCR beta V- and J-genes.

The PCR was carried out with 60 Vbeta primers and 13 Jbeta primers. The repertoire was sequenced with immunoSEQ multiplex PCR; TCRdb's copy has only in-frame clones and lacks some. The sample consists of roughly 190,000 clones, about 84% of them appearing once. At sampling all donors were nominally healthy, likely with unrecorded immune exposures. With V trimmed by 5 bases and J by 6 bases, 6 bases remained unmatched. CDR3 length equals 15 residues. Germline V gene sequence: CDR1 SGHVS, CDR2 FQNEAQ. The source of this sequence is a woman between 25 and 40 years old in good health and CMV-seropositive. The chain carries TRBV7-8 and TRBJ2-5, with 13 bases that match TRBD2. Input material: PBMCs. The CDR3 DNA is TGTGCCAGCAGCCGACTAGCGGGGGGAGGCCAGACCCAGTACTTC. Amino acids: CASSRLAGGGQTQYF.